This T cell receptor (beta chain) originates from a study of blood T cell repertoires in COVID-19. Study as a whole: Collection of acute and convalescent COVID-19 samples took place in the United States, Italy and Spain. Sample material is recorded as cDNA or gDNA derived from T cells, B-cell-depleted T cells, or PBMCs.

Per the original methods: Estimates of nucleated cell counts were drawn from the amplification of reference gene primers. Profiling relied on immunoSEQ multiplex PCR, and the TCRdb table lists in-frame clones only, not all of them. V and J calls and clone size are given by that table; D and trimming were obtained from the DNA. The data show hundreds of thousands of clones, 75% to 90% seen once. V lost 4 bases and J lost 9; bases outside the gene matches: 6. From germline, CDR1 is SQVTM and CDR2 ANQGSEA. The CDR3 has 13 residues. The source is a young man who had recovered from COVID-19. V gene TRBV29-1 combines with J gene TRBJ1-6, with 7 bases lining up with TRBD1. Sequences were obtained from PBMCs or T cells enriched from blood (not recorded which). Here the CDR3 reads CSVGEGQRSPLHF. The DNA for the CDR3 is TGCAGCGTTGGCGAGGGACAGCGTTCACCCCTCCACTTT.